Here is one TCR beta chain with its context. This sample was included in a study of blood T cell repertoires in COVID-19. The germline CDR1 and CDR2 sequences are DFQATT and SNEGSKA (reference sequence). This CDR3 contains 13 residues. J gave up 6 bases and V 3 bases, and 5 bases lay outside the gene matches. Authors' data handling: From reference gene primer amplification, estimates of nucleated cell counts were derived. Sequenced by immunoSEQ multiplex PCR; TCRdb stores in-frame clones only, minus some. V and J calls and clone size are those listed in that table; D and trimming were worked out from the DNA. Of under 13,000 clones in the sample, approximately 82% were seen once.

The rearrangement links TRBV20-1 to TRBJ2-7, with 10 bases lining up with TRBD2. The TCR comes from a human donor in a cohort sampled during active COVID-19. The sequencing input was peripheral blood. This CDR3 reads CSASTLAGREQYF. The CDR3 region has the DNA TGCAGTGCTAGTACACTAGCGGGACGCGAGCAGTACTTC.